What follows are 18 T cell receptor beta chains derived from one specimen sequenced in a study of shared clonotypes between healthy human individuals. Using immunoSEQ multiplex PCR, the repertoire was profiled, and TCRdb retains in-frame clones only, with some absent. The data contain approximately 500,000 clones, 81% of them singletons. The sequenced sample was PBMCs. The receptor set was obtained from a woman in her thirties or forties in good health. Some clones in this sample may be carry-over from other donors' samples.

The genes are TRBV25-1 and TRBJ2-3; D unclear. Trimming shortened V by 1 base and J by 6 bases, and 5 bases separated the two germline ends. The germline CDR1 and CDR2 sequences are MGHDK and SYGVNS. The CDR3 length is 12 residues. CDR3 protein: CASSESRDTQYF. Here the CDR3 DNA reads TGTGCCAGCAGTGAATCGCGGGATACGCAGTATTTT.

The J gene is TRBJ1-1, the V gene TRBV29-1; 9 nucleotides align to TRBD1. The CDR3 contains 13 residues. V lost 6 bases to trimming and J lost 4 bases; unmatched junction nucleotides: 6. The germline CDR1 and CDR2 sequences are SQVTM and ANQGSEA. The CDR3 nucleotides read TGCAGCGTGGGACAGGGAGGGGGCACTGAAGCTTTCTTT. Translated: CSVGQGGGTEAFF. The variable domain in full, with the rest retrieved from reference TRBV29-1 and TRBJ1-1, is SAVISQKPSRDICQRGTSLTIQCQVDSQVTMMFWYRQQPGQSLTLIATANQGSEATYESGFVIDKFPISRPNLTFSTLTVSNMSPEDSSIYLCSVGQGGGTEAFFGQGTRLTVV.

The chain is built from TRBV6-5 and TRBJ2-3; D unresolved. Trimming stripped 5 bases from V and 0 bases from J, with 9 bases between. CDR3 length equals 14 residues. The germline CDR1 and CDR2 sequences are MNHEY and SVGAGI. The CDR3 sequence: CASSRTVSTDTQYF. CDR3 DNA sequence: TGTGCCAGCAGTCGGACGGTGAGCACAGATACGCAGTATTTT.

This chain's CDR3 is CASSAIPGTQNTIYF. The CDR3 DNA sequence: TGTGCCAGCAGCGCGATCCCGGGGACCCAAAACACCATATATTTT. This chain uses TRBV9 with TRBJ1-3; D possibly corresponds to TRBD1 (5 bases). Trimming cost V 3 bases and J 6 bases, with 16 bases left between them. From germline, CDR1 is SGDLS and CDR2 YYNGEE. CDR3 length: 15 amino acids. The full variable domain, rest sourced from reference TRBV9 and TRBJ1-3, is DSGVTQTPKHLITATGQRVTLRCSPRSGDLSVYWYQQSLDQGLQFLIQYYNGEERAKGNILERFSAQQFPDLHSELNLSSLELGDSALYFCASSAIPGTQNTIYFGEGSWLTVV.

The chain couples TRBV7-9 to TRBJ2-5, with TRBD2 identical over 12 bases. Germline CDR1 SEHNR, CDR2 FQNEAQ (reference sequence). With 4 bases clipped from V and 4 bases from J, the junction kept 7 bases outside the gene matches. This CDR3 region has 16 residues. CDR3 coding DNA: TGTGCCAGCAGCTCCGCTAGCGGGAGGGCCGGAGAGACCCAGTACTTC. Its protein is CASSSASGRAGETQYF. Drawing the rest from reference TRBV7-9 and TRBJ2-5, the complete variable domain is DTGVSQNPRHKITKRGQNVTFRCDPISEHNRLYWYRQTLGQGPEFLTYFQNEAQLEKSRLLSDRFSAERPKGSFSTLEIQRTEQGDSAMYLCASSSASGRAGETQYFGPGTRLLVL.

The sample holds a few counts of this clone. The V gene is TRBV4-3, the J gene TRBJ2-1; the D gene could be TRBD1 or TRBD2 (5 bases each). Germline-derived CDR1 and CDR2 are LGHNA and YSLEER. Deletions cut 4 bases from V and 8 bases from J, with 15 bases between. This CDR3 contains 14 residues. In nucleotides, the CDR3 is TGCGCCAGCAGCCCTGGTTGGGGGATGGATGAGCAGTTCTTC. Protein sequence: CASSPGWGMDEQFF.

The chain couples TRBV18 to TRBJ2-1, with D perhaps given as TRBD1 or TRBD2 (6 bases each). This CDR3 spans 14 amino acids. Germline V gene sequence: CDR1 KGHSH, CDR2 LQKENI. Trimming took off 6 bases at V and 2 bases at J, with 11 bases between the two ends. CDR3: CASSPGAPYNEQFF. The CDR3 nucleotides read TGTGCCAGCTCCCCGGGGGCCCCCTACAATGAGCAGTTCTTC.

The chain recombines TRBV7-2 with TRBJ2-5; D remains unclear. Germline V gives CDR1 SGHTA, CDR2 FQGNSA. Trimming stripped 1 base from V and 0 bases from J, with 6 bases between. CDR3 length: 14 residues. This CDR3 is CASSLDSYQETQYF. The CDR3 region has the DNA TGTGCCAGCAGCTTAGATTCGTACCAAGAGACCCAGTACTTC.

On this clone itself: With a far larger clone one base away, a read error is the likely cause. The sample holds other DNA sequences that translate to the same CDR3. The V call is TRBV30, the J call TRBJ1-2; the D is unclear. There are 13 residues in the CDR3. Germline-derived CDR1 and CDR2 are GTSNPN and SVGIG (reference sequence). The DNA for the CDR3 is TGTGCCTGGAGTCCTGGCTTAAGCTATGGCTACACATTC. Translated: CAWSPGLSYGYTF.

This clone has just one count. This chain links TRBV21-1 with TRBJ2-3; no DNA check was done on the table's D call, TRBD2. TRBV21-1 is a recognized pseudogene. The CDR3 runs to 13 residues. CDR3 DNA: TGTGCCAGCAGCAAAGTAGCCGCCCCGGGGGAGTATTTT. This sequence encodes CASSKVAAPGEYF.

The chain couples TRBV29-1 to TRBJ1-3, with 8 nucleotides matching TRBD1. Germline lookup yields CDR1 SQVTM and CDR2 ANQGSEA. This CDR3 comprises 15 residues. V was pared by 6 bases and J by 4 bases, with 11 bases of the junction left unmatched. The CDR3 spells CSVTPQGAGGNTIYF. The CDR3 coding sequence is TGCAGCGTAACGCCCCAGGGGGCTGGGGGAAACACCATATATTTT.

This clone was seen repeatedly, ten times or more. The gene calls are TRBV28 and TRBJ1-5, with a possible D match to TRBD1 (5 bases). CDR3 length: 15 amino acids. The germline gives CDR1 MDHEN, CDR2 SYDVKM. V dropped 5 bases and J dropped 3 bases, with 14 bases sitting between them. The CDR3: CASSGVGRINQPQHF. The CDR3 DNA reads as TGTGCCAGCAGTGGGGTGGGACGGATCAATCAGCCCCAGCATTTT. Full variable domain (rest looked up from reference TRBV28 and TRBJ1-5): DVKVTQSSRYLVKRTGEKVFLECVQDMDHENMFWYRQDPGLGLRLIYFSYDVKMKEKGDIPEGYSVSREKKERFSLILESASTNQTSMYLCASSGVGRINQPQHFGDGTRLSIL.

In regard to this clone: It is likely a read error: a sequence one base away is far more abundant. V and J are TRBV11-3 and TRBJ2-5; TRBD1 might be the D (5 bases). The CDR3 consists of 16 residues. The V and J ends lost 3 bases and 5 bases respectively, with 19 bases between them. CDR1 SGHNT and CDR2 YENEEA come from the germline V gene. The CDR3 region is CASSLARVLGRETQYF. As DNA, the CDR3 is TGTGCCAGCAGCTTGGCCAGGGTGTTGGGGCGGGAGACCCAGTACTTC.

Comments on this clone: A read error is the likely source, as a far larger clone sits one nucleotide away. The rearrangement links TRBV5-1 to TRBJ2-5, with 8 positions matching TRBD2. The CDR3 extends over 16 amino acids. V trimming: 2 bases; J trimming: 1 base; junction bases outside the gene matches: 7. Germline V gene sequence: CDR1 SGHRS, CDR2 YFSETQ. The CDR3: CASSFEVAGSQETQYF. The DNA of the CDR3 is TGCGCCAGCAGCTTTGAGGTAGCGGGATCCCAAGAGACCCAGTACTTC.

In its sample, this clone was seen many times. V gene TRBV5-1 combines with J gene TRBJ2-1, with D perhaps matching TRBD1 (6 bases). V lost 4 bases, J lost 4 bases, and 9 bases lay in between. CDR1 SGHRS and CDR2 YFSETQ come from the germline V gene. The CDR3 sequence is 13 residues long. The CDR3 loop is CASSLQGYNEQFF. The DNA of the CDR3 is TGCGCCAGCAGCCTACAGGGATACAATGAGCAGTTCTTC.

This clone was observed once. The chain is built from TRBV7-3 and TRBJ2-1; TRBD1 agrees at 7 bases. Germline values: CDR1 SGHTA, CDR2 FQGTGA. V was pared by 8 bases and J by 9 bases, with 10 bases of the junction left unmatched. The CDR3 has 13 residues. The CDR3 DNA reads as TGTGCCAGCTCAAGGGGACAGCACCGTGAGCAGTTCTTC. This encodes CASSRGQHREQFF. Full variable domain (missing parts from reference TRBV7-3 and TRBJ2-1): GAGVSQTPSNKVTEKGKYVELRCDPISGHTALYWYRQSLGQGPEFLIYFQGTGAADDSGLPNDRFFAVRPEGSVSTLKIQRTERGDSAVYLCASSRGQHREQFFGPGTRLTVL.

This clone was seen once. This sequence joins TRBV7-2 and TRBJ2-5; TRBD1 matches at 7 bases. The trim removed 4 bases at V and 1 base at J, leaving 6 bases unmatched. CDR1 and CDR2 from the germline V gene are SGHTA and FQGNSA. CDR3 length: 15 residues. The CDR3 region is CASSWRQGLQETQYF. The CDR3 bases are TGTGCCAGCAGCTGGCGACAGGGCCTCCAAGAGACCCAGTACTTC.

V usage is TRBV30 and J usage is TRBJ2-7; possible D gene TRBD2, 6 bases. CDR1 GTSNPN and CDR2 SVGIG come from the germline V gene (reference sequence). This CDR3 has 14 amino acids. The V end was cut by 2 bases, the J end by 6 bases, with 17 bases between. The CDR3 reads CAWSTGLRGIEQYF. CDR3 bases: TGTGCCTGGAGTACCGGACTAAGGGGCATCGAGCAGTACTTC.